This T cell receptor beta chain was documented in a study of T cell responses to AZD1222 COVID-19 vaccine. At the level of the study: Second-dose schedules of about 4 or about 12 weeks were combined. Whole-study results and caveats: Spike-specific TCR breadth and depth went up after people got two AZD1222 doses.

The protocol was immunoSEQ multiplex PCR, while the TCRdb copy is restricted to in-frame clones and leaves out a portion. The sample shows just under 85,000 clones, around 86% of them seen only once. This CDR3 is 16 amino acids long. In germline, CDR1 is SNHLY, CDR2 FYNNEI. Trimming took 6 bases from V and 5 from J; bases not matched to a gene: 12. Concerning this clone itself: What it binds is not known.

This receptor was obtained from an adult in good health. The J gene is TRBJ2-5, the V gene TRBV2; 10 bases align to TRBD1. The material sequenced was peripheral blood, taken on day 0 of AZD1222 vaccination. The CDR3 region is CASRAGTGALGETQYF. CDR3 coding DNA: TGTGCCAGCAGGGCCGGGACAGGGGCCCTTGGGGAGACCCAGTACTTC.